The T cell receptor (beta chain) described here comes from a study of blood T cells in healthy people across ages. Study information: The capture of about one barcoded beta molecule per two T cells was achieved by template switching.

This clonotype was found a few times. The antigen is unknown. Study-level results: With naive T cell percentage, TCR beta diversity showed a strong correlation.

Drawing of peripheral blood yielded about 10 milliliters from each donor. With 2 bases removed from V and 2 bases from J, the gap between germline ends came to 11 bases. The germline V gene has CDR1 LNHNV and CDR2 YYDKDF (reference sequence). The CDR3 runs to 15 residues. Combining a sample-barcoded 5' primer with a J-beta primer mix, a second PCR ran for roughly 7 to 11 cycles. TCRdb processed the 5' RACE reads anew with MiXCR; each CDR3 protein has one entry. The sample consists of fewer than 800,000 distinct CDR3 sequences, roughly 32% of them appearing once. The chain uses TRBV15 and TRBJ2-3, with D perhaps TRBD2 (6 bases). Sample: blood. The TCR was taken from a woman of 80 years or more in good health. The CDR3 loop reads CATSRPRETTDTQYF. Here the CDR3 DNA reads TGTGCCACCAGCAGACCTCGGGAGACCACAGATACGCAGTATTTT.